What follows is one T cell receptor (beta chain) and its context. The target antigen is unknown. These data are taken from a study of cytomegalovirus exposure and HLA in healthy donors. PCR was performed using 60 Vbeta and 13 Jbeta primers. Some clones are missing from TCRdb's copy, which holds only in-frame ones; the method was immunoSEQ multiplex PCR. The table lists roughly 130,000 clones, around 74% of them singletons. Study conclusions and caveats: Presence/absence analyses supposed approximately even sequencing depth among donors.

V was clipped by 5 bases and J by 1 base; unmatched bases: 6. This CDR3 comprises 16 residues. Germline V gives CDR1 SGHNT, CDR2 YENEEA. Sequencing input: PBMCs. This TCR was recovered from a woman aged 45 to 65 in good health and CMV-seropositive. The chain has TRBV11-3 and TRBJ2-3, with 10 bases fitting TRBD2. CDR3 sequence (DNA): TGTGCCAGCAGCGCCCAGCTAGCGGGGGGCACAGATACGCAGTATTTT. Translating it yields CASSAQLAGGTDTQYF.